Below, 14 T cell receptor beta chains from the same sample are listed, as sequenced in a study of CD8 T cells in Susac syndrome. After extraction with the RNeasy kit, roughly 0.5 to 1 ug of the RNA was reverse transcribed using random hexamers. TCRdb passed the immunoSEQ multiplex PCR reads through MiXCR, listing each CDR3 protein once. The repertoire includes hundreds of thousands of distinct CDR3 sequences, 96% of them detected once, and approximately 0.1% sits in the top ten. What was sequenced was CD4+ T cells from PBMCs. The receptors shown here come from a human donor with Susac syndrome.

The table lists this clonotype with a few counts. Here the CDR3 reads CASSKTGGDEQFF. The DNA of the CDR3 is TGTGCCAGCAGTAAGACAGGGGGGGATGAGCAGTTCTTC. The chain recombines TRBV2 with TRBJ2-1; TRBD1 matches at 9 bases. The length of the CDR3 is 13 residues. Per germline, CDR1 SNHLY and CDR2 FYNNEI. The V segment lost 5 bases and the J segment 8 bases; nucleotides outside the gene matches: 4.

The chain combines TRBV29-1 with TRBJ1-4; D may be TRBD1 (5 bases). V was shortened by 6 bases and J by 11 bases, with 19 bases between the two germline ends. CDR3 length: 13 residues. CDR1 and CDR2 (germline): SQVTM, ANQGSEA. CDR3 DNA sequence: TGCAGCGTCCTGGTAGGGGACTGGAGGAAACTGTTTTTT. Encoded protein: CSVLVGDWRKLFF.

The sample holds one count of this clonotype. The rearrangement links TRBV18 to TRBJ2-7; the D is unclear. CDR3 length equals 14 residues. Germline CDR1 reads KGHSH; CDR2 reads LQKENI. V was cut by 2 bases and J by 2 bases, with 10 bases left in between. The CDR3 coding sequence is TGTGCCAGCTCACCAGGGCAGTTTACCTACGAGCAGTACTTC. Translated: CASSPGQFTYEQYF. Using reference TRBV18 and TRBJ2-7 for the parts outside the CDR3, the full variable domain is NAGVMQNPRHLVRRRGQEARLRCSPMKGHSHVYWYRQLPEEGLKFMVYLQKENIIDESGMPKERFSAEFPKEGPSILRIQQVVRGDSAAYFCASSPGQFTYEQYFGPGTRLTVT.

This rearrangement joins TRBV21-1 to TRBJ2-2. TRBV21-1 is labeled a pseudogene. The CDR3 totals 13 residues. The CDR3 sequence is CASISETPGELFF. In DNA, the CDR3 is TGTGCCAGCATCTCCGAAACCCCCGGGGAGCTGTTTTTT.

Regarding this clonotype: A read error may produce the germline difference seen at one junction end. The chain combines TRBV28 with TRBJ2-6; perhaps TRBD1 as D (5 bases). The length of the CDR3 is 15 residues. Germline V CDR1 and CDR2: MDHEN, SYDVKM. The CDR3 nucleotides are TGTGCCTGCAGTTCGGCTGGGGCGGGGGCCAACGTCCTGACTTTC. This translates into CACSSAGAGANVLTF. Looking up the rest from reference TRBV28 and TRBJ2-6 gives the full variable domain: DVKVTQSSRYLVKRTGEKVFLECVQDMDHENMFWYRQDPGLGLRLIYFSYDVKMKEKGDIPEGYSVSREKKERFSLILESASTNQTSMYLCACSSAGAGANVLTFGAGSRLTVL.

This clonotype was detected only once. V gene TRBV30 combines with J gene TRBJ2-5; D perhaps matches TRBD2 (6 bases). Per germline, CDR1 GTSNPN and CDR2 SVGIG (reference sequence). This CDR3 is built from 13 residues. Trimming left V 0 bases short and J 5 bases short, with 10 bases between. The CDR3 here is CAWSVLAEETQYF. The CDR3 DNA follows: TGTGCCTGGAGTGTACTAGCCGAGGAGACCCAGTACTTC.

The V call is TRBV2, the J call TRBJ1-2, with D possibly TRBD1 on 5 matching bases. CDR3 size: 13 residues. The V end was cut by 4 bases, the J end by 8 bases, with 14 bases between. Germline assignment: CDR1 SNHLY and CDR2 FYNNEI. CDR3 in DNA: TGTGCCAGCAGTGGGGACCAATTTACGGGCTACACCTTC. It yields the protein CASSGDQFTGYTF.

The chain carries TRBV15 and TRBJ2-1; 10 bases are a match to TRBD2. Germline V lookup: CDR1 LNHNV, CDR2 YYDKDF (reference sequence). V was clipped by 4 bases and J by 4 bases; unmatched bases: 13. The CDR3 spans 18 residues. CDR3: CATSIGLAEIREYNEQFF. CDR3 in DNA: TGTGCCACCAGCATCGGACTAGCGGAAATAAGAGAGTACAATGAGCAGTTCTTC.

V and J are TRBV7-8 and TRBJ1-2; the D gene is possibly TRBD1 (5 bases). CDR1 is SGHVS and CDR2 is FQNEAQ in the germline V gene. This CDR3 is 16 amino acids long. V was trimmed by 4 bases and J by 5 bases, leaving 20 bases between them. Here the CDR3 DNA reads TGTGCCAGCAGCTCCCTACTTGGGGGTGGGGATTATGGCTACACCTTC. Its translation: CASSSLLGGGDYGYTF.

J is TRBJ1-3 and V is TRBV30; D is ambiguous. Germline values: CDR1 GTSNPN, CDR2 SVGIG (reference sequence). This CDR3 region has 12 residues. Trimming cost V 4 bases and J 7 bases, with 11 bases left between them. This chain's CDR3 is CAWKESGNTIYF. DNA for the CDR3: TGTGCCTGGAAAGAGAGCGGGAACACCATATATTTT.

The CDR3 loop is CSVEDRWGSSYNEQFF. The CDR3 DNA reads TGCAGCGTTGAAGATAGGTGGGGCAGCTCCTACAATGAGCAGTTCTTC. The rearrangement links TRBV29-1 to TRBJ2-1, with D possibly TRBD1 on 5 matching bases. CDR3 length: 16 residues. Trimming took off 0 bases at V and 0 bases at J, with 12 bases between the two ends. Per the germline V gene, CDR1 is SQVTM and CDR2 is ANQGSEA.

The chain employs TRBV29-1 and TRBJ1-5; D unresolved. The germline CDR1 and CDR2 sequences are SQVTM and ANQGSEA. The CDR3 has 13 residues. Trimming took 6 bases from V and 5 from J, leaving 14 bases between them. The DNA for the CDR3 is TGCAGCGTCAGGATCGGGTCGGATCAGCCCCAGCATTTT. This encodes CSVRIGSDQPQHF.

About this clonotype: Germline and junction disagree at one end, which may indicate a read error. The V gene is TRBV7-9, the J gene TRBJ2-3, with 12 bases lining up with TRBD2. CDR3 length: 14 amino acids. Per the germline V gene, CDR1 is SEHNR and CDR2 is FQNEAQ (reference sequence). As DNA, the CDR3 is TGTGCCAGCAGCCTAGCGGGAGGGCAGGATACGCAGTATTTT. Protein product: CASSLAGGQDTQYF.

The genes are TRBV6-2 or TRBV6-3 and TRBJ2-1; D call uncertain. Germline V gene sequence: CDR1 MNHEY, CDR2 SVGEGT. The CDR3 loop spans 13 amino acids. V dropped 8 bases and J dropped 8 bases, with 16 bases sitting between them. Here the CDR3 reads CASGTGLNDEQFF. DNA for the CDR3: TGTGCCAGCGGAACCGGTCTGAATGATGAGCAGTTCTTC.